Listed below are T cell receptor beta chains from one sample, sequenced in a study of cytomegalovirus exposure and HLA in healthy donors. Measured with immunoSEQ multiplex PCR; TCRdb has only the in-frame clones, and not every one. The sample contains roughly 100,000 clones, roughly 80% of which appear only once. Sequencing was performed on PBMCs. The receptor source for this set is a man over 45 in good health and CMV-seropositive. Each CDR3 is given with its conserved first and last residue. Fields, in order: D gene, J gene, clone size, V gene, CDR3 protein, CDR3 DNA. D genes are given only for firm matches. Expanded clones are given a class, and other clones once, few, many or no size at all.

TRBD2,TRBJ2-1,-,TRBV7-9,CSSSPRLAATYNEQFF,TGTTCCAGCAGCCCGAGACTAGCGGCTACCTACAATGAGCAGTTCTTC
-,TRBJ2-7,-,TRBV6-5,CASYGNYEQYF,TGTGCCAGCTACGGGAACTACGAGCAGTACTTC
TRBD2,TRBJ2-3,-,TRBV10-3,CAIRGLAGGGTDTQYF,TGTGCCATCAGAGGACTAGCGGGGGGGGGAACAGATACGCAGTATTTT
-,TRBJ2-2,-,TRBV5-1,CASSLSGKNTGELFF,TGCGCCAGCAGCTTATCAGGGAAGAACACCGGGGAGCTGTTTTTT
TRBD1,TRBJ2-1,-,TRBV11-3,CASSHTGGPYNEQFF,TGTGCCAGCAGCCATACAGGGGGCCCCTACAATGAGCAGTTCTTC
TRBD1,TRBJ2-5,-,TRBV5-4,CASSSPRDSQETQYF,TGTGCCAGCAGCTCACCCCGGGACAGCCAAGAGACCCAGTACTTC
-,TRBJ2-2,-,TRBV6-1,CASSSGTITGELFF,TGTGCCAGCAGTTCCGGGACAATCACCGGGGAGCTGTTTTTT
-,TRBJ2-2,-,TRBV28,CASSLLGAVGELFF,TGTGCCAGCAGTTTATTGGGGGCGGTCGGGGAGCTGTTTTTT
-,TRBJ2-7,once,TRBV9,CASSVAYGDYEQYF,TGTGCCAGCAGCGTAGCTTACGGAGACTACGAGCAGTACTTC
-,TRBJ1-6,-,TRBV6-5,CASSYSTGDSPLHF,TGTGCCAGCAGTTACTCAACGGGGGATTCACCCCTCCACTTT
-,TRBJ1-1,once,TRBV11-2,CASSLAHGTEAFF,TGTGCCAGCAGCTTGGCCCACGGGACTGAAGCTTTCTTT
TRBD2,TRBJ2-1,-,TRBV29-1,CSVEDLSGSYNEQFF,TGCAGCGTTGAGGACCTAAGCGGGAGTTACAATGAGCAGTTCTTC
TRBD2,TRBJ2-3,-,TRBV19,CASKGGAGGPTDTQYF,TGTGCCAGTAAGGGTGGAGCGGGAGGGCCGACAGATACGCAGTATTTT
-,TRBJ1-4,-,TRBV15,CATSRDRAGVNEKLFF,TGTGCCACCAGCAGAGATCGCGCAGGCGTTAATGAAAAACTGTTTTTT
-,TRBJ2-7,-,TRBV5-5,CASGTTPYEQYF,TGTGCCAGCGGCACTACGCCATACGAGCAGTACTTC
-,TRBJ1-2,-,TRBV10-3,CAISVEGDYGYTF,TGTGCCATCAGTGTGGAGGGCGACTATGGCTACACCTTC
TRBD1,TRBJ1-6,-,TRBV27,CASSRTGVGDSPLHF,TGTGCCAGCAGCAGAACAGGGGTCGGGGATTCACCCCTCCACTTT
-,TRBJ1-2,-,TRBV28,CASSFGGYGYTF,TGTGCCAGCAGTTTCGGAGGGTATGGCTACACCTTC
TRBD1,TRBJ2-2,-,TRBV7-2,CASSPRTGANTGELFF,TGTGCCAGCAGCCCAAGGACAGGGGCGAACACCGGGGAGCTGTTTTTT
TRBD1,TRBJ2-3,-,TRBV30,CAARTGLVDTQYF,TGTGCCGCAAGGACAGGTTTAGTAGATACGCAGTATTTT
TRBD2,TRBJ2-1,-,TRBV7-3,CASSSTSAAYNEQFF,TGTGCCAGCAGCTCTACTAGCGCCGCCTACAATGAGCAGTTCTTC
-,TRBJ1-2,few,TRBV15,CATSRDRGINYGYTF,TGTGCCACCAGCAGAGATAGAGGCATCAACTATGGCTACACCTTC
TRBD2,TRBJ2-7,-,TRBV29-1,CSVEDRRLAVREQYF,TGCAGCGTTGAAGATCGGAGACTAGCGGTTAGGGAGCAGTACTTC
-,TRBJ1-1,-,TRBV18,CASSSTERGNTEVFF,TGTGCCAGCTCCTCAACAGAGCGGGGGAACACTGAAGTTTTCTTT
TRBD1,TRBJ1-2,-,TRBV5-1,CASSTTGGGGGYTF,TGCGCCAGCAGTACAACAGGGGGCGGAGGTGGCTACACCTTC
-,TRBJ2-3,-,TRBV5-1,CASSQVSGSTDTQYF,TGCGCCAGCAGTCAAGTTAGCGGCAGCACAGATACGCAGTATTTT
TRBD2,TRBJ2-7,-,TRBV18,CASSPGGVLAGKKEQYF,TGTGCCAGCTCACCAGGCGGGGTACTAGCGGGTAAGAAAGAGCAGTACTTC
TRBD1,TRBJ1-1,-,TRBV7-2,CASSLSGFWSRGTEAFF,TGTGCCAGCAGCTTAAGTGGCTTCTGGTCCAGGGGGACTGAAGCTTTCTTT
TRBD2,TRBJ2-7,few,TRBV5-4,CASSFRGGIYEQYF,TGTGCCAGCAGCTTTCGGGGGGGAATCTACGAGCAGTACTTC
-,TRBJ2-2,-,TRBV9,CASSATGSITGELFF,TGTGCCAGCAGCGCGACGGGAAGTATCACCGGGGAGCTGTTTTTT
-,TRBJ2-4,-,TRBV9,CASSPSPGVAKNIQYF,TGTGCCAGCAGCCCGAGCCCGGGAGTAGCCAAAAACATTCAGTACTTC
TRBD2,TRBJ2-3,once,TRBV5-1,CASSQGLAGGNTDTQYF,TGCGCCAGCAGCCAGGGACTAGCGGGAGGGAACACAGATACGCAGTATTTT
TRBD2,TRBJ2-3,-,TRBV7-9,CASSSLAGRDTQYF,TGTGCCAGCAGCTCACTAGCGGGAAGGGATACGCAGTATTTT
TRBD2,TRBJ2-7,-,TRBV18,CASSPAGGGSEQYF,TGTGCCAGCTCACCAGCGGGAGGGGGAAGCGAGCAGTACTTC
-,TRBJ2-2,-,TRBV7-3,CASSLTSGGVPGELFF,TGTGCCAGCAGCTTAACCAGCGGAGGGGTGCCCGGGGAGCTGTTTTTT
-,TRBJ1-5,-,TRBV28,CASSSFNQPQHF,TGTGCCAGCAGTTCATTCAATCAGCCCCAGCATTTT
-,TRBJ2-5,once,TRBV30,CAWSTGTGDNQYF,TGTGCCTGGAGTACCGGGACTGGGGATAACCAGTACTTC
TRBD2,TRBJ2-5,-,TRBV5-1,CASSLGASGGAEYF,TGCGCCAGCAGCTTGGGGGCTAGCGGAGGAGCTGAGTACTTC
-,TRBJ2-7,-,TRBV21-1,CASSKDQRDSPIYEQYF,TGTGCCAGCAGCAAAGACCAACGGGACAGCCCAATCTACGAGCAGTACTTC
-,TRBJ2-6,-,TRBV5-1,CASSYTGSSGANVLTF,TGCGCCAGCAGCTACACAGGGAGCTCTGGGGCCAACGTCCTGACTTTC
-,TRBJ1-2,-,TRBV15,CATSPPSSNYGYTF,TGTGCCACCAGTCCGCCCAGTTCTAACTATGGCTACACCTTC
TRBD2,TRBJ2-2,-,TRBV10-1,CASSDRLAGFGELFF,TGCGCCAGCAGTGACCGACTAGCGGGTTTCGGGGAGCTGTTTTTT
TRBD2,TRBJ2-5,-,TRBV6-1,CASSAGGPQETQYF,TGTGCCAGCAGTGCGGGAGGGCCTCAAGAGACCCAGTACTTC
-,TRBJ1-5,-,TRBV5-6,CASSLGVGGPQHF,TGTGCCAGCAGCTTGGGGGTCGGGGGACCCCAGCATTTT
TRBD2,TRBJ2-3,-,TRBV28,CASSSLSGRFSTDTQYF,TGTGCCAGCAGTTCCCTTAGCGGGAGATTTAGCACAGATACGCAGTATTTT
TRBD1,TRBJ2-7,-,TRBV28,CASSIRTGPAKTYEQYF,TGTGCCAGCAGTATCCGGACAGGGCCAGCCAAAACCTACGAGCAGTACTTC
-,TRBJ1-2,-,TRBV6-6,CASSYPQGDGYTF,TGTGCCAGCAGTTACCCACAGGGCGATGGCTACACCTTC
-,TRBJ2-1,-,TRBV27,CASSPRRRINNEQFF,TGTGCCAGCAGTCCTCGTCGGCGGATAAACAATGAGCAGTTCTTC
TRBD1,TRBJ1-1,-,TRBV6-1,CASRPTGPTEAFF,TGTGCCAGCAGACCGACAGGGCCCACTGAAGCTTTCTTT
-,TRBJ1-1,few,TRBV4-3,CASSQVESTEAFF,TGCGCCAGCAGCCAAGTCGAGAGTACTGAAGCTTTCTTT
TRBD1,TRBJ2-7,-,TRBV18,CASSLGTGGINEQYF,TGTGCCAGCTCTCTAGGGACAGGGGGCATCAACGAGCAGTACTTC
TRBD1,TRBJ2-7,few,TRBV29-1,CSVGGTAYEQYF,TGCAGCGTTGGGGGGACAGCCTACGAGCAGTACTTC
-,TRBJ2-7,-,TRBV5-5,CASSLRQNTYEQYF,TGTGCCAGCAGCCTGCGACAGAACACCTACGAGCAGTACTTC
TRBD1,TRBJ1-4,-,TRBV7-9,CASRTGTGSEKLFF,TGTGCCAGCAGGACCGGGACAGGGTCTGAAAAACTGTTTTTT
TRBD1,TRBJ1-4,few,TRBV28,CACGTGVSANEKLFF,TGTGCCTGCGGGACAGGGGTGTCTGCTAATGAAAAACTGTTTTTT